These 6 T cell receptor beta chains originate from one sample sequenced in a study of T cell responses to AZD1222 COVID-19 vaccine (dated by TCRdb to the early 2020s). Preparation of the library involved the immunoSEQ multiplex PCR assay. TCRdb provides this immuneACCESS table in a form limited to in-frame rearrangements. Some clones are lacking; in checked studies, under half of them reflect an unresolved V gene, and why the rest are absent is not known. The table for this sample lists 95,000 to 150,000 clones; roughly 90% of them were counted only once. The ten largest clones capture roughly 13% of the sample. What the time point label conveys for this sample: baseline before first vaccination. Source: peripheral blood, taken on day 0 of AZD1222 vaccination. The receptors were gathered from an adult in good health.

The V gene is TRBV6-2 or TRBV6-3, the J gene TRBJ2-6; TRBD1 is a possible D gene (5 bases). This CDR3 region has 16 residues. Germline loops: CDR1 MNHEY, CDR2 SVGEGT. V was shortened by 4 bases and J by 0 bases, with 10 bases between the two germline ends. The CDR3: CASSLQVYSGANVLTF. Here the CDR3 DNA reads TGTGCCAGCAGTTTACAGGTTTACTCTGGGGCCAACGTCCTGACTTTC.

This chain joins TRBV4-3 and TRBJ2-1; D might be TRBD1 (5 bases). Germline-derived CDR1 and CDR2 are LGHNA and YSLEER. CDR3 length equals 16 residues. V lost 0 bases, J lost 2 bases, and 11 bases lay in between. This CDR3 reads CASSQDSGSPYNEQFF. CDR3 sequence (DNA): TGCGCCAGCAGCCAAGATTCAGGGTCACCCTACAATGAGCAGTTCTTC.

The chain uses TRBV25-1 and TRBJ2-3; weak D call: TRBD1 (7 bases). The germline V and J ends were trimmed by 7 bases and 8 bases, with 13 bases remaining between them. The CDR3 loop spans 12 amino acids. Per germline, CDR1 MGHDK and CDR2 SYGVNS. The CDR3 nucleotides are TGTGCCAGCACCTCTCAGGGGGGTACGCAGTATTTT. Protein: CASTSQGGTQYF.

The genes are TRBV6-6 and TRBJ1-4; no clear D. Trimming removed 1 base at V and 4 bases at J, with 7 bases between. This CDR3 is 14 amino acids long. Per germline, CDR1 MNHNY and CDR2 SVGAGI (reference sequence). The CDR3 reads CASSYWQHNEKLFF. The DNA of the CDR3 is TGTGCCAGCAGTTACTGGCAGCATAATGAAAAACTGTTTTTT.

V usage is TRBV10-1 and J usage is TRBJ2-7; 7 bases fit TRBD2. V was pared by 6 bases and J by 7 bases, with 9 bases of the junction left unmatched. Germline CDR1 and CDR2: WNHNN and SYGVQD (reference sequence). CDR3 size: 13 residues. The CDR3, as DNA: TGCGCCAGCAGCCAAACCTATAGCGGGGAGCAGTACTTC. Its protein is CASSQTYSGEQYF.

V and J are TRBV29-1 and TRBJ1-1; TRBD1 is a possible D gene (5 bases). With 4 bases removed from V and 7 bases from J, the gap between germline ends came to 10 bases. Germline V gene lookup returns CDR1 SQVTM and CDR2 ANQGSEA. The CDR3 is 11 residues long. CDR3 in DNA: TGCAGCGTTGCCTGGGGGGTTGAAGCTTTCTTT. It is translated as CSVAWGVEAFF. Using reference TRBV29-1 and TRBJ1-1 for the parts outside the CDR3, the full variable domain is SAVISQKPSRDICQRGTSLTIQCQVDSQVTMMFWYRQQPGQSLTLIATANQGSEATYESGFVIDKFPISRPNLTFSTLTVSNMSPEDSSIYLCSVAWGVEAFFGQGTRLTVV.